The clone carrying this TCR beta chain was seen ten or more times. This CDR3 has 13 amino acids. Trimming stripped 5 bases from V and 7 bases from J, with 13 bases between. Germline values: CDR1 SGHRS, CDR2 YFSETQ. This sample was taken from a study of identical twins. Each CDR3 protein is one row after TCRdb ran MiXCR on the 5' RACE reads. The sample holds hundreds of thousands of distinct CDR3 sequences, 20% to 25% seen once. These data also formed part of another study, on T cells expressing NK-cell markers.

Sequencing was done on a sample of PBMCs. The clonotype comes from a woman between 18 and 29 years old in good health. The chain is built from TRBV5-1 and TRBJ2-1; D might be TRBD1 or TRBD2, each matching 5 bases. The DNA of the CDR3 is TGCGCCAGCAGAGTTGGGGGAGCAAATGAGCAGTTCTTC. Protein sequence: CASRVGGANEQFF.